The 17 T cell receptor beta chains given below trace back to one sample, sequenced in a study of CXCR3-negative and CXCR3-positive naive CD8 T cells. The TRB libraries of cDNA were built by UMI-labeled 5' RACE. After re-calling the 5' RACE reads, TCRdb lists one entry per CDR3 protein, DNA absent. The sample has 90,000 to 100,000 distinct CDR3 sequences, and its top ten clones hold approximately 1.7%. Sample: naive CXCR3- CD8+ T cells from blood. Subset denoted: CD45RO-CCR7+CD27+CD95- naive CD8+ T cells lacking CXCR3 (TNR3-). These receptors all stem from a human donor in good health. Some clones in this sample may be carry-over from other donors' samples.

The chain combines TRBV28 with TRBJ1-6; TCRdb selects TRBD1, and the lack of DNA leaves this call unchecked. Germline V gives CDR1 MDHEN, CDR2 SYDVKM. CDR3 length equals 16 residues. Here the CDR3 reads CASSLLRGAFHSPLHF.

The rearrangement joins TRBV11-2 to TRBJ2-7; TCRdb selects TRBD1, and the lack of DNA leaves this call unchecked. The length of the CDR3 is 16 residues. CDR1 is SGHAT, CDR2 FQNNGV, per germline. The CDR3 here is CASSFVPGDPTYEQYF. The variable domain in full, completed from reference TRBV11-2 and TRBJ2-7, reads EAGVAQSPRYKIIEKRQSVAFWCNPISGHATLYWYQQILGQGPKLLIQFQNNGVVDDSQLPKDRFSAERLKGVDSTLKIQPAKLEDSAVYLCASSFVPGDPTYEQYFGPGTRLTVT.

The gene calls are TRBV29-1 and TRBJ2-1; TCRdb selects TRBD1, and the lack of DNA leaves this call unchecked. The CDR3 covers 14 residues. The V gene's germline CDR1 is SQVTM and CDR2 ANQGSEA. The CDR3 sequence is CSVEEVTGYNEQFF.

This sequence joins TRBV29-1 and TRBJ2-7; TCRdb reports TRBD2, a call that lacks DNA to check it against. The CDR3 is made up of 14 amino acids. CDR1 and CDR2 from the germline V gene are SQVTM and ANQGSEA. CDR3 in amino acids: CSVAGRTDVHEQYF.

The V gene is TRBV7-9, the J gene TRBJ2-7. The CDR3 has 15 residues. The germline CDR1 and CDR2 sequences are SEHNR and FQNEAQ (reference sequence). The CDR3 spells CASSSPEQGVHEQYF.

V and J are TRBV15 and TRBJ1-2; no DNA is available, so the TRBD1 call from TCRdb remains unchecked. The length of the CDR3 is 16 residues. The germline V gene has CDR1 LNHNV and CDR2 YYDKDF (reference sequence). CDR3 region: CATSRDWIPDRDGYTF. Combining the CDR3 with reference TRBV15 and TRBJ1-2 gives the whole variable domain DAMVIQNPRYQVTQFGKPVTLSCSQTLNHNVMYWYQQKSSQAPKLLFHYYDKDFNNEADTPDNFQSRRPNTSFCFLDIRSPGLGDTAMYLCATSRDWIPDRDGYTFGSGTRLTVV.

V usage is TRBV14 and J usage is TRBJ2-1; the D gene TCRdb calls, TRBD2, cannot be checked with no DNA. This CDR3 has 14 residues. The germline gives CDR1 SGHDN, CDR2 FVKESK. CDR3 sequence: CASSGIARNNEQFF.

The V call is TRBV21-1, the J call TRBJ1-2. TRBV21-1 represents a pseudogene. The CDR3 length is 14 residues. The CDR3 is CASSKAGRCGGYTF.

This chain joins TRBV4-1 and TRBJ2-3. Germline CDR1 and CDR2: MGHRA and YSYEKL. This CDR3 is 13 amino acids long. CDR3 amino acids: CASSQMPTATQYF.

CDR3 loop: CSVEKGVRTDTQYF. The chain couples TRBV29-1 to TRBJ2-3; TCRdb gives TRBD1 as the D gene, but with no DNA this cannot be confirmed. The CDR3 covers 14 residues. Germline-derived CDR1 and CDR2 are SQVTM and ANQGSEA.

The chain carries TRBV29-1 and TRBJ2-7. Per the germline V gene, CDR1 is SQVTM and CDR2 is ANQGSEA. CDR3 length equals 12 residues. CDR3 residues: CSVESQSYEQYF.

This chain connects TRBV11-2 to TRBJ2-1; TCRdb lists TRBD2, though no DNA is available to test this call. Germline V gene lookup returns CDR1 SGHAT and CDR2 FQNNGV. This CDR3 comprises 19 residues. Here the CDR3 reads CASSKPRGLAGGPNNEQFF.

The rearrangement links TRBV4-2 to TRBJ2-7; as DNA is missing, the TRBD1 call by TCRdb cannot be tested. Germline V gene data show CDR1 as LGHNA and CDR2 as YNFKEQ. The CDR3 runs 18 residues. CDR3 residues: CASSQTVWSGTASHEQYF.

The V call is TRBV27, the J call TRBJ1-5; as DNA is missing, the TRBD1 call by TCRdb cannot be tested. This CDR3 is 13 amino acids long. Germline loops: CDR1 MNHEY, CDR2 SMNVEV (reference sequence). This chain's CDR3 is CATGGQGNQPQHF.

The rearrangement uses TRBV29-1 and TRBJ2-5; the D call of TRBD1 rests on TCRdb alone, since no DNA is present to check it. CDR1 and CDR2 (germline): SQVTM, ANQGSEA. This CDR3 is 15 amino acids long. The CDR3: CSVEQPGDPQETQYF. Drawing the rest from reference TRBV29-1 and TRBJ2-5, the complete variable domain is SAVISQKPSRDICQRGTSLTIQCQVDSQVTMMFWYRQQPGQSLTLIATANQGSEATYESGFVIDKFPISRPNLTFSTLTVSNMSPEDSSIYLCSVEQPGDPQETQYFGPGTRLLVL.

The chain combines TRBV7-9 with TRBJ2-3; TCRdb returns TRBD2, unconfirmable since there is no DNA. The CDR3 is made up of 16 amino acids. Per the germline V gene, CDR1 is SEHNR and CDR2 is FQNEAQ (reference sequence). CDR3 in amino acids: CASSPQGGAFTDTQYF. The variable domain in full, completed from reference TRBV7-9 and TRBJ2-3, reads DTGVSQNPRHKITKRGQNVTFRCDPISEHNRLYWYRQTLGQGPEFLTYFQNEAQLEKSRLLSDRFSAERPKGSFSTLEIQRTEQGDSAMYLCASSPQGGAFTDTQYFGPGTRLTVL.

The V call is TRBV3-1, the J call TRBJ2-2; TCRdb picks TRBD2, but there is no DNA to check that call. The length of the CDR3 is 15 residues. Looked up from germline, CDR1 is LGHDT and CDR2 is YNNKEL (reference sequence). The CDR3 sequence is CASSQEAGGTGELFF.